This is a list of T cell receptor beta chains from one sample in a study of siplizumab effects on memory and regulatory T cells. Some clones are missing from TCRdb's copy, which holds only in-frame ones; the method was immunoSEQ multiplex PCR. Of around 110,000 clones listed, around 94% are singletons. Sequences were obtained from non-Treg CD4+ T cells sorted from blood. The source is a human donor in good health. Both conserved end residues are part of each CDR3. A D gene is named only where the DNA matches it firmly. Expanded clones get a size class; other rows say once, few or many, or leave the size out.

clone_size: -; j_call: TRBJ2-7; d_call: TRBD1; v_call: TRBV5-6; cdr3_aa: CASSWGARDRGGEQYF; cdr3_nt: TGTGCCAGCAGCTGGGGGGCCCGGGACAGGGGAGGCGAGCAGTACTTC
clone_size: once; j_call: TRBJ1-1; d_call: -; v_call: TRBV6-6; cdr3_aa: CASGRSAPMNTEAFF; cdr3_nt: TGTGCCAGCGGGCGGTCCGCCCCAATGAACACTGAAGCTTTCTTT
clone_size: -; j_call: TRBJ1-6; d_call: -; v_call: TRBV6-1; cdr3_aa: CASSRGQSHNSPLHF; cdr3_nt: TGTGCCAGCAGCCGAGGACAGTCCCATAATTCACCCCTCCACTTT
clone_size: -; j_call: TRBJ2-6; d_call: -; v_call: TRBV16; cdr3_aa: CASSRPGSGANVLTF; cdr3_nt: TGTGCCAGCAGCCGACCGGGCTCTGGGGCCAACGTCCTGACTTTC
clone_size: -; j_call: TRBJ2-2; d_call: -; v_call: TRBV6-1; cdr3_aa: CASSGYYRDPYTGELFF; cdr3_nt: TGTGCCAGCAGTGGCTATTACAGGGATCCTTACACCGGGGAGCTGTTTTTT
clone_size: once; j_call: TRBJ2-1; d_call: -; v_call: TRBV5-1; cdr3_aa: CASSSTEYNEQFF; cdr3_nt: TGCGCCAGCAGTTCAACAGAGTACAATGAGCAGTTCTTC
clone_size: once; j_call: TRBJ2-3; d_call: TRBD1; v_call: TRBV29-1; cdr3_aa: CSVIFPTGGFSQYF; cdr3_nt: TGCAGCGTTATTTTCCCGACAGGGGGGTTTTCCCAGTATTTT
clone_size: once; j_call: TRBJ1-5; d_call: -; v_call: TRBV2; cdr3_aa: CASTVGGPQHF; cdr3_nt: TGTGCCAGCACCGTTGGTGGGCCCCAGCATTTT
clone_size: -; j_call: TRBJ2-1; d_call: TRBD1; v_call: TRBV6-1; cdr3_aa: CASSDYRGEASDNEQFF; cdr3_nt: TGTGCCAGCAGTGACTACAGGGGGGAGGCTAGTGACAATGAGCAGTTCTTC
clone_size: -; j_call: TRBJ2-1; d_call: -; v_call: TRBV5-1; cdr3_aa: CASSLAEFQGAYNEQFF; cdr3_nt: TGCGCCAGCAGCTTGGCCGAATTCCAGGGAGCATACAATGAGCAGTTCTTC
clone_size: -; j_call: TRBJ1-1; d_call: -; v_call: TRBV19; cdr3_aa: CASSIRWGNTEAFF; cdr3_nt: TGTGCCAGTAGTATAAGGTGGGGGAACACTGAAGCTTTCTTT
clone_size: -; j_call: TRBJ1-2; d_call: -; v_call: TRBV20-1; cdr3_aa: CSAFTSAGYTF; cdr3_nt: TGCAGTGCTTTTACGTCGGCTGGCTACACCTTC
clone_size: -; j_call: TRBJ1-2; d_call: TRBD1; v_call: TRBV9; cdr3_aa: CASSAGTGLGYTF; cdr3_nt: TGTGCCAGCAGCGCCGGGACAGGGCTTGGCTACACCTTC
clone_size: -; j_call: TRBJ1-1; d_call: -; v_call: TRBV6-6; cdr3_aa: CASTHGTGTNTEAFF; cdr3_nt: TGTGCCAGCACCCACGGGACGGGAACGAACACTGAAGCTTTCTTT
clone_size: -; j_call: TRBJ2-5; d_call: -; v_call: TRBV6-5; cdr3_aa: CASRLLLQETQYF; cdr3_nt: TGTGCCAGCAGATTACTCCTACAAGAGACCCAGTACTTC
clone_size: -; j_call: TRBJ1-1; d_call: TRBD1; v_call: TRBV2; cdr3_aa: CASSVLPGGYTEAFF; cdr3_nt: TGTGCCAGCAGTGTTCTACCAGGGGGGTACACTGAAGCTTTCTTT
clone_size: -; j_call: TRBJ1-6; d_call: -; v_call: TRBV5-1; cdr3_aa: CASSLEGSGYNSPLHF; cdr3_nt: TGCGCCAGCAGCTTGGAGGGTTCGGGATATAATTCACCCCTCCACTTT
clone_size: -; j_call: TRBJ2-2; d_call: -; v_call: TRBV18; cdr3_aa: CASSQAGKTGELFF; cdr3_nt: TGTGCCAGCTCACAGGCAGGGAAAACCGGGGAGCTGTTTTTT
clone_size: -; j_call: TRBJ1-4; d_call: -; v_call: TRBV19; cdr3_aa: CASSLPGSPNEKLFF; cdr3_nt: TGTGCCAGTAGTCTACCGGGATCCCCTAATGAAAAACTGTTTTTT
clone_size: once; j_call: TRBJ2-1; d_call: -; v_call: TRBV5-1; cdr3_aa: CASSPSLAPSEQFF; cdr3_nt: TGCGCCAGCAGCCCCTCCCTTGCGCCCTCCGAGCAGTTCTTC
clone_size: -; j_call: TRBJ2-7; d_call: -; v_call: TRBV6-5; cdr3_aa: CASSRPNSRGHEQYF; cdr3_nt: TGTGCCAGCAGTCGTCCGAATTCGAGGGGCCACGAGCAGTACTTC
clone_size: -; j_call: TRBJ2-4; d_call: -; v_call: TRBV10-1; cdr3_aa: CASSAGRVGIQYF; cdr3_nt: TGCGCCAGCAGTGCAGGGCGTGTAGGCATTCAGTACTTC
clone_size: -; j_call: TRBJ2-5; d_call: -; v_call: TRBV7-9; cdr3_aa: CASSQDRAEQETQYF; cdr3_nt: TGTGCCAGCAGCCAGGACAGAGCGGAACAAGAGACCCAGTACTTC
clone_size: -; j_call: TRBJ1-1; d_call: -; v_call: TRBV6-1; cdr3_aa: CASISAGIYEAFF; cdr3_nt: TGTGCCAGCATTTCGGCAGGAATATATGAAGCTTTCTTT
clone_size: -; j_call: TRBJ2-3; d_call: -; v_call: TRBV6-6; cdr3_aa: CASRSRGGTDTQYF; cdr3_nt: TGTGCCAGCAGGTCCAGGGGTGGCACAGATACGCAGTATTTT
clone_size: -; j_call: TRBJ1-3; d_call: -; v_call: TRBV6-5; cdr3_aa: CASSRTEISGNTIYF; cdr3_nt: TGTGCCAGCAGTCGGACGGAAATCTCTGGAAACACCATATATTTT